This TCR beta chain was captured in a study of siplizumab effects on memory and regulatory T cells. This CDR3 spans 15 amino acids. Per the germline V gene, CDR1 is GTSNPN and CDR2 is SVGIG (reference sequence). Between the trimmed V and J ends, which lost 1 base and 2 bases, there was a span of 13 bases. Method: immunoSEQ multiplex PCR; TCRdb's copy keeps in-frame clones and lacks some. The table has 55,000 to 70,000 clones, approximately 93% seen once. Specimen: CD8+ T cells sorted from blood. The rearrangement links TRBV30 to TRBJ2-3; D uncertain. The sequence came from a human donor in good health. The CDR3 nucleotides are TGTGCCTGGAGTGACGTTGGGGTCTCCACAGATACGCAGTATTTT. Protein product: CAWSDVGVSTDTQYF.